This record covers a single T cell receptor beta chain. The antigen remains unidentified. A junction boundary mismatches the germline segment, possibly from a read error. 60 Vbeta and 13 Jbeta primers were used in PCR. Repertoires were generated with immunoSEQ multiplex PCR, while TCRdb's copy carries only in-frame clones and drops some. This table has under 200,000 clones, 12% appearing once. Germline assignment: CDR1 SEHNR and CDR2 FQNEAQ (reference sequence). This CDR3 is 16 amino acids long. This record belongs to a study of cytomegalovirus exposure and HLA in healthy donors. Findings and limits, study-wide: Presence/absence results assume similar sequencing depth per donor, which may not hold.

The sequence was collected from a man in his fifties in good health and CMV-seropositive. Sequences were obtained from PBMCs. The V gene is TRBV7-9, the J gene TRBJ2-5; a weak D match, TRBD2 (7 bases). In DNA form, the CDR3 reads TGTGCCAGCATGCCAGGATCCTGGGGGGGACAAGGGACCCAGTACTTC. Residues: CASMPGSWGGQGTQYF.